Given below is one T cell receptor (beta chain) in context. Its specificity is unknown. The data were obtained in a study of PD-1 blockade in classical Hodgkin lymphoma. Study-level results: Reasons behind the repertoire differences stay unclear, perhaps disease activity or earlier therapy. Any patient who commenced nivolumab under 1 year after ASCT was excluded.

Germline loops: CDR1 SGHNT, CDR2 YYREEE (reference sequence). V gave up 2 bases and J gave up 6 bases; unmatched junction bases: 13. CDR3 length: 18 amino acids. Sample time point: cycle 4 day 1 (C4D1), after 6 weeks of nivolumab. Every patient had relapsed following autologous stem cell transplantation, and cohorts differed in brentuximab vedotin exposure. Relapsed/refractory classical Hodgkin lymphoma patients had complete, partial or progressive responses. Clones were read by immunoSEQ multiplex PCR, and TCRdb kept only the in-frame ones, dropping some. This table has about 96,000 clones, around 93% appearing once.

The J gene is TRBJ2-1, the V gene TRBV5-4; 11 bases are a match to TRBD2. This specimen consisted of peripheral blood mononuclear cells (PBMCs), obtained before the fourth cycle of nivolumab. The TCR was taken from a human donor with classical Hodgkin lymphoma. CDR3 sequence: CASSLLAGVLRTGNEQFF. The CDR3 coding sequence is TGTGCCAGCAGCTTACTAGCGGGAGTTTTACGGACGGGCAATGAGCAGTTCTTC.